Listed below are T cell receptor beta chains from one sample, sequenced in a study of blood T cell repertoires in COVID-19. Sequencing used immunoSEQ multiplex PCR; TCRdb keeps in-frame clones, though not all of them. The table lists around 140,000 clones, 87% of them singletons, with roughly 12% in the top ten. The sequencing input was PBMCs or T cells enriched from blood (not recorded which). The receptors stem from a man aged 55 to 70 who had recovered from COVID-19. The CDR3 runs from the conserved cysteine through the conserved F or W. Each record gives: CDR3 protein, CDR3 DNA, D gene, J gene, clone size, V gene. The D gene is left open where the match is weak. Rows may omit the clone size; those that give it use once, few, many or a size class.

CDR3aa: CSVEGRGYETQYF; CDR3nt: TGCAGCGTTGAGGGCAGGGGGTATGAGACCCAGTACTTC; d_gene: TRBD1; j_gene: TRBJ2-5; abundance: once; v_gene: TRBV29-1
CDR3aa: CASSPFSGGRNNEQFF; CDR3nt: TGTGCCAGCAGTCCCTTTAGCGGGGGCCGGAACAATGAGCAGTTCTTC; d_gene: TRBD2; j_gene: TRBJ2-1; abundance: NA; v_gene: TRBV25-1
CDR3aa: CAISEKEGNQPQHF; CDR3nt: TGTGCCATCAGTGAGAAAGAGGGCAATCAGCCCCAGCATTTT; d_gene: NA; j_gene: TRBJ1-5; abundance: NA; v_gene: TRBV10-3
CDR3aa: CASQGLGNEQFF; CDR3nt: TGTGCCAGTCAGGGGCTGGGGAATGAGCAGTTCTTC; d_gene: NA; j_gene: TRBJ2-1; abundance: NA; v_gene: TRBV7-9
CDR3aa: CASSPRSSGGVTDTQYF; CDR3nt: TGTGCCAGCAGTCCCCGGTCTAGCGGGGGGGTAACAGATACGCAGTATTTT; d_gene: TRBD2; j_gene: TRBJ2-3; abundance: NA; v_gene: TRBV27
CDR3aa: CASSLIGSYEQYF; CDR3nt: TGTGCCAGCAGTTTAATCGGGTCCTACGAGCAGTACTTC; d_gene: NA; j_gene: TRBJ2-7; abundance: NA; v_gene: TRBV28
CDR3aa: CASTRLGYEQYF; CDR3nt: TGTGCCAGCACCCGTCTCGGGTACGAGCAGTACTTC; d_gene: NA; j_gene: TRBJ2-7; abundance: NA; v_gene: TRBV28
CDR3aa: CASSQGVQGGYGYTF; CDR3nt: TGTGCCAGCAGCCAAGGGGTTCAGGGAGGATATGGCTACACCTTC; d_gene: NA; j_gene: TRBJ1-2; abundance: NA; v_gene: TRBV3-1/TRBV3-2
CDR3aa: CSVVVPGIGNTIYF; CDR3nt: TGCAGCGTTGTAGTTCCAGGGATTGGAAACACCATATATTTT; d_gene: NA; j_gene: TRBJ1-3; abundance: NA; v_gene: TRBV29-1
CDR3aa: CASSARVYSYEQYF; CDR3nt: TGTGCCAGCAGTGCTCGAGTTTACTCCTACGAGCAGTACTTC; d_gene: NA; j_gene: TRBJ2-7; abundance: NA; v_gene: TRBV2